These 15 T cell receptor beta chains were sequenced from one sample in a study of cytomegalovirus exposure and HLA in healthy donors. 60 Vbeta and 13 Jbeta primers were used in PCR. The protocol was immunoSEQ multiplex PCR, while the TCRdb copy is restricted to in-frame clones and leaves out a portion. The clone table shows 100,000 to 150,000 clones, with the ten largest holding around 2.4%. The material sequenced was PBMCs. The receptor source for this set is a man aged 40-49 years in good health and CMV-seronegative.

V gene TRBV19 combines with J gene TRBJ2-7; a possible D gene is TRBD1 (5 bases). The CDR3 spans 14 residues. Deletions cut 3 bases from V and 3 bases from J, with 12 bases between. Germline CDR1 is LNHDA and CDR2 is SQIVND (reference sequence). CDR3 bases: TGTGCCAGTAGTATCCAAGGCACAGGCTACGAGCAGTACTTC. This sequence encodes CASSIQGTGYEQYF.

The chain has TRBV7-2 and TRBJ1-2, with 7 bases matching TRBD1. Germline loops: CDR1 SGHTA, CDR2 FQGNSA. Trimming removed 2 bases from V and 4 bases from J; junction bases left unmatched: 10. This CDR3 has 16 amino acids. Written as DNA, the CDR3 is TGTGCCAGCAGCTTACAGCCACCCAGGGGGTCCTATGGCTACACCTTC. Translated, it gives CASSLQPPRGSYGYTF.

J is TRBJ2-1 and V is TRBV10-3, with TRBD2 identical over 12 bases. V dropped 2 bases and J dropped 7; count of bases not matched to a gene: 6. CDR1 is ENHRY and CDR2 is SYGVKD in the germline V gene. This CDR3 spans 16 amino acids. CDR3 nucleotides: TGTGCCATCAGTGAGCAGCTAGCGGGAGGGCGAAATGAGCAGTTCTTC. It yields the protein CAISEQLAGGRNEQFF.

The chain recombines TRBV2 with TRBJ1-1, with a tentative D call TRBD1 (6 bases). The V end was cut by 6 bases, the J end by 2 bases, with 16 bases between. This CDR3 region has 15 residues. The V gene's germline CDR1 is SNHLY and CDR2 FYNNEI. The CDR3 region is CASSPVGGRNTEAFF. The CDR3 DNA reads TGTGCCAGCAGCCCGGTTGGGGGCCGTAACACTGAAGCTTTCTTT.

V gene TRBV11-2 combines with J gene TRBJ2-1; 11 positions agree with TRBD2. Germline V lookup: CDR1 SGHAT, CDR2 FQNNGV. The CDR3 has 16 amino acids. With 4 bases clipped from V and 7 bases from J, the junction kept 9 bases outside the gene matches. CDR3 sequence: CASSYLTSGIGNEQFF. The CDR3 nucleotides are TGTGCCAGCAGCTATCTGACTAGCGGGATTGGGAATGAGCAGTTCTTC.

The J gene is TRBJ1-1, the V gene TRBV7-9; 9 bases map to TRBD1. The length of the CDR3 is 14 residues. Germline CDR1 and CDR2: SEHNR and FQNEAQ (reference sequence). Unmatched junction bases numbered 7, after V lost 3 bases and J lost 8 bases. This CDR3 is CASSFAGQGKEAFF. In DNA form, the CDR3 reads TGTGCCAGCAGCTTTGCCGGACAGGGGAAAGAAGCTTTCTTT. Using reference TRBV7-9 and TRBJ1-1 for the parts outside the CDR3, the full variable domain is DTGVSQNPRHKITKRGQNVTFRCDPISEHNRLYWYRQTLGQGPEFLTYFQNEAQLEKSRLLSDRFSAERPKGSFSTLEIQRTEQGDSAMYLCASSFAGQGKEAFFGQGTRLTVV.

The rearrangement uses TRBV27 and TRBJ1-4; a weak D match, TRBD1 (6 bases). The V end was cut by 8 bases, the J end by 0 bases, with 10 bases between. In germline, CDR1 is MNHEY, CDR2 SMNVEV (reference sequence). CDR3 length: 14 residues. The DNA of the CDR3 is TGTGCCAGCGGCAGACAGGCAACTAATGAAAAACTGTTTTTT. It translates to CASGRQATNEKLFF.

V gene TRBV30 combines with J gene TRBJ1-3; possibly TRBD1 for D (5 bases). CDR1 and CDR2 from the germline V gene are GTSNPN and SVGIG (reference sequence). V was pared by 4 bases and J by 3 bases, with 13 bases between. The CDR3 is made up of 14 amino acids. The CDR3 DNA sequence: TGTGCCTGGACTGGGGGAGGGCGTGGAAACACCATATATTTT. Translation: CAWTGGGRGNTIYF.

The chain couples TRBV29-1 to TRBJ2-1; the D gene is possibly TRBD2 (6 bases). This CDR3 is 14 amino acids long. V gave up 7 bases and J gave up 2 bases, with 15 bases separating them. Looked up from germline, CDR1 is SQVTM and CDR2 is ANQGSEA. The CDR3 spells CSAGPSDPYNEQFF. The CDR3 nucleotides read TGCAGCGCCGGGCCTAGCGACCCCTACAATGAGCAGTTCTTC.

The chain recombines TRBV5-6 with TRBJ2-7; 10 positions match TRBD2. Germline values: CDR1 SGHDT, CDR2 YYEEEE. Germline trimming cut 7 bases from V and 5 bases from J; bases unmatched to any gene: 9. The CDR3 is made up of 14 amino acids. This chain's CDR3 is CASSKAGTSDEQYF. The CDR3 region has the DNA TGTGCCAGCTCTAAAGCCGGGACTAGCGACGAGCAGTACTTC.

The chain couples TRBV10-3 to TRBJ1-1; 8 bases line up with TRBD1. The CDR3 has 15 amino acids. Germline CDR1 is ENHRY and CDR2 is SYGVKD. Germline trimming cut 0 bases from V and 1 base from J; bases unmatched to any gene: 1. CDR3 in amino acids: CAISESQGANTEAFF. DNA for the CDR3: TGTGCCATCAGTGAGTCGCAGGGGGCGAACACTGAAGCTTTCTTT.

This chain connects TRBV28 to TRBJ2-3, with 7 bases lining up with TRBD2. Germline trimming cut 6 bases from V and 2 bases from J; bases unmatched to any gene: 8. This CDR3 contains 15 residues. Germline V gene data show CDR1 as MDHEN and CDR2 as SYDVKM. The CDR3 sequence is CASSPGTTHTDTQYF. DNA of the CDR3: TGTGCCAGCAGCCCTGGGACTACCCACACAGATACGCAGTATTTT. Full variable domain (missing parts from reference TRBV28 and TRBJ2-3): DVKVTQSSRYLVKRTGEKVFLECVQDMDHENMFWYRQDPGLGLRLIYFSYDVKMKEKGDIPEGYSVSREKKERFSLILESASTNQTSMYLCASSPGTTHTDTQYFGPGTRLTVL.

The chain carries TRBV7-9 and TRBJ2-5, with 7 bases matching TRBD1. CDR3 length: 14 residues. Germline V lookup: CDR1 SEHNR, CDR2 FQNEAQ (reference sequence). V lost 5 bases, J lost 2 bases, and 5 bases stayed unmatched. The CDR3 loop reads CASSPDREQETQYF. The CDR3 region has the DNA TGTGCCAGCAGCCCAGACAGGGAACAAGAGACCCAGTACTTC.

The chain recombines TRBV6-5 with TRBJ2-7; 11 nucleotides match TRBD2. This CDR3 has 15 residues. Looked up from germline, CDR1 is MNHEY and CDR2 is SVGAGI. The J segment lost 3 bases and the V segment lost 6 bases, leaving 7 bases of the junction unmatched. CDR3: CASSPGTSGGYEQYF. The CDR3 nucleotides read TGTGCCAGCAGCCCCGGGACTAGCGGCGGCTACGAGCAGTACTTC.

The chain recombines TRBV5-1 with TRBJ1-4, with a weak D call TRBD1 (6 bases). V lost 0 bases, J lost 6 bases, and 12 bases lay in between. This CDR3 comprises 15 residues. The germline V gene has CDR1 SGHRS and CDR2 YFSETQ. The CDR3 region has the DNA TGCGCCAGCAGCTTGGCTGGACAGACCCATGAAAAACTGTTTTTT. Its protein product is CASSLAGQTHEKLFF.